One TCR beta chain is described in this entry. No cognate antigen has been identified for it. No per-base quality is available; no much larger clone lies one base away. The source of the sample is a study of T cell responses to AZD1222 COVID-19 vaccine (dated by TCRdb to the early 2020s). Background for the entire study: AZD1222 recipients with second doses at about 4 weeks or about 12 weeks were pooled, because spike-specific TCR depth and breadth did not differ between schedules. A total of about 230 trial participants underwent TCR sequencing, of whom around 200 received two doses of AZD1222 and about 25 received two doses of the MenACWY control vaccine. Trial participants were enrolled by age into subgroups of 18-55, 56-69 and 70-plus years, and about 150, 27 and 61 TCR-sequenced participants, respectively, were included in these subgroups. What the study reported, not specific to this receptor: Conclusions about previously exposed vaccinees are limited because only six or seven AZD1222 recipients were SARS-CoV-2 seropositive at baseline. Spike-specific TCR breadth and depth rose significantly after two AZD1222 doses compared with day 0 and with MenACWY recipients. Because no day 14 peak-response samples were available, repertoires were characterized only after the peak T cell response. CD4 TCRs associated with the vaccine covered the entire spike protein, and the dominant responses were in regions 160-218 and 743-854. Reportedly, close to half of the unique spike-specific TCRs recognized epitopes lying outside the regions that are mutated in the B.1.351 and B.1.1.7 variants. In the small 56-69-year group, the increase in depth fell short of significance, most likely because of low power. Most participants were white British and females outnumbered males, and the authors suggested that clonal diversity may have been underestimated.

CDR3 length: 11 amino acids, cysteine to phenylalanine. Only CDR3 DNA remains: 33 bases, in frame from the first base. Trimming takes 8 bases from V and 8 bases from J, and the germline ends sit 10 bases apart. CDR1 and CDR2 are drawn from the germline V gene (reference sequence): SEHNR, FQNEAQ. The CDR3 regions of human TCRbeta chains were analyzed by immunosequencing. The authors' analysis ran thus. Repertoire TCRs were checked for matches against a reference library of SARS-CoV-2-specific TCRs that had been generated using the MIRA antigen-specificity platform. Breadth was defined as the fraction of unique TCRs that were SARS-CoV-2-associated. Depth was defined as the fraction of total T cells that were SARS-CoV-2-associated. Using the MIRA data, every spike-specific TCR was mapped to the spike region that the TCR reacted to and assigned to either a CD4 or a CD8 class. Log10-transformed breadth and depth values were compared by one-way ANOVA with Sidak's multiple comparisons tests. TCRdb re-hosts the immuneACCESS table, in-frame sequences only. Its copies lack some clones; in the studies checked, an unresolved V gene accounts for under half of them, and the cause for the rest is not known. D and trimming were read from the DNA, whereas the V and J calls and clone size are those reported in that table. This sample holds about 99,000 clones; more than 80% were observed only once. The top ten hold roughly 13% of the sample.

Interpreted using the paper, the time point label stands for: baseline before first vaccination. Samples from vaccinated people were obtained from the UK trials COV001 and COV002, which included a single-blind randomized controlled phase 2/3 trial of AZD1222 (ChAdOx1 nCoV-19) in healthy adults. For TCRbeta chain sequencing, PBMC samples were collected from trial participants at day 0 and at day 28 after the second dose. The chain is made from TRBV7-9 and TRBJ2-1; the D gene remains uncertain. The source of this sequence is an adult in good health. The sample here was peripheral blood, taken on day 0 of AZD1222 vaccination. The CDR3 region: CASRQSYEQFF. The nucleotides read TGTGCCAGCCGTCAATCCTATGAGCAGTTCTTC.